This T cell receptor beta chain was sequenced for a study of blood T cell repertoires in COVID-19 (dated by TCRdb to 2018 to 2020). As for the study more broadly: Collaborator samples came from the United States, Italy and Spain and covered acute and convalescent phases of COVID-19. The prospective study material was composed of cDNA or gDNA derived from T cells, B-cell-depleted T cells, or PBMCs. The repertoires were released in a freely available public database intended as a resource for research on the immune response to SARS-CoV-2. Sample metadata almost always included a de-identified subject ID, COVID-19 status, age in years and sex. Where HLA class I and class II types were available, the types were taken from metadata supplied by the sample provider, not from assay-based typing. Deeply sampled blood TCRbeta repertoires from subjects exposed to, actively infected with, or recovered from COVID-19 were included in the dataset. Samples were obtained from the ongoing ImmuneRACE study (first 160 participants) and from over a thousand subjects provided by 6 global collaborators.

Regarding this clone: Which antigen it targets is not known. Base qualities are missing; no much larger clone stands one base away.

TCRbeta CDR3 regions were amplified from genomic DNA by means of the immunoSEQ Assay, a bias-controlled multiplex PCR. As for the authors' bioinformatics: The number of nucleated cells in each sample was estimated by amplification of reference gene primers within the assay. To quantify the absolute abundance of each unique TCRbeta CDR3 rearrangement, sequence reads were collapsed and filtered. For each sample, productive Simpson clonality was calculated as the square root of Simpson's diversity index across productive rearrangements. In its TCRdb copy, this immuneACCESS table keeps in-frame sequences only and misses some clones. Where compared with another copy, unresolved V genes explain less than half of these, and the others have no known cause. V, J and clone size are taken as reported in that table, and D and trimming were inferred from the DNA itself. The sample yields 250,000 to 350,000 clones; around 88% were counted once. The ten largest account for 1.5% to 2% of the sample.

Whole blood was collected in K2EDTA tubes by collaborating institutions according to the institutions' own protocols. For TCRbeta analysis, collaborator samples were shipped as frozen whole blood, as isolated PBMCs, or as DNA extracted from either sample type. Study-level results and caveats: Clinical and demographic metadata were provided uncurated, with the amount varying by source and participant.

V was cut back by 4 bases and J by 3 bases, leaving a gap of 13 bases between them. Sequences SGHTA (CDR1) and FQGNSA (CDR2) are obtained from the germline V gene. The CDR3, from cysteine to phenylalanine, totals 16 residues. Kept here is only the CDR3 DNA, which spans 48 bases and is read in frame from base 1. The sample comprised peripheral blood. The receptor chain draws on TRBV7-2 and TRBJ1-6; the D gene is perhaps TRBD1, on 5 matching bases. The sequence derives from a woman aged 50 to 60 with acute or convalescent COVID-19. The bases read TGTGCCAGCAGCTCCCCCGGGGGGGTCTATAATTCACCCCTCCACTTT. It encodes CASSSPGGVYNSPLHF. Full variable domain (CDR3 extended with the reference TRBV7-2 and TRBJ1-6 proteins): GAGVSQSPSNKVTEKGKDVELRCDPISGHTALYWYRQSLGQGLEFLIYFQGNSAPDKSGLPSDRFSAERTGGSVSTLTIQRTQQEDSAVYLCASSSPGGVYNSPLHFGNGTRLTVT.